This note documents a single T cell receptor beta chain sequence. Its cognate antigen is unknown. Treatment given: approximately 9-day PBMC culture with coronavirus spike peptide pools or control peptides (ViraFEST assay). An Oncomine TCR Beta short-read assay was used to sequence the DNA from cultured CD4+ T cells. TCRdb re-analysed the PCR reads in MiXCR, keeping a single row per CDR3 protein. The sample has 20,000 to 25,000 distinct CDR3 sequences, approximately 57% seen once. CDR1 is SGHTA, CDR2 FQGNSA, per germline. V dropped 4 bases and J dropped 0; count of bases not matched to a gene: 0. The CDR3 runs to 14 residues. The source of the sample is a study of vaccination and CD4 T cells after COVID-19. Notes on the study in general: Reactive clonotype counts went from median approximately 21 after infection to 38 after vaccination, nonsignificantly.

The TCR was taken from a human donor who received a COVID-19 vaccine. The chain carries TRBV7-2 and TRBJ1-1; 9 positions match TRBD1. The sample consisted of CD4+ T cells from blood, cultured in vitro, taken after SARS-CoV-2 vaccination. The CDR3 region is CASSWDRVNTEAFF. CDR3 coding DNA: TGTGCCAGCAGCTGGGACAGGGTGAACACTGAAGCTTTCTTT.